Below are 20 T cell receptor beta chains sequenced from a single sample in a study of T cells in tuberculosis. Clones were read by immunoSEQ multiplex PCR, and TCRdb kept only the in-frame ones, dropping some. The table lists about 29,000 clones, over 90% of them singletons. Sequencing was done on a sample of PBMCs. The receptor set was obtained from a donor between 5 and 29 years old with latent tuberculosis or without tuberculosis infection.

V usage is TRBV11-2 and J usage is TRBJ1-1; the D gene is possibly TRBD1 (5 bases). Germline V lookup: CDR1 SGHAT, CDR2 FQNNGV. The CDR3 runs to 15 residues. V lost 0 bases, J lost 0 bases, and 8 bases lay in between. The CDR3 bases are TGTGCCAGCAGCTTAGATCAGGGCATGAACACTGAAGCTTTCTTT. Its translation is CASSLDQGMNTEAFF.

Only one count was recorded for this clone. The V gene is TRBV28, the J gene TRBJ2-7; D not certain. Trimming took off 0 bases at V and 2 bases at J, with 14 bases between the two ends. From germline, CDR1 is MDHEN and CDR2 SYDVKM. The CDR3 consists of 16 residues. This chain's CDR3 is CASSLWAPAPAYEQYF. CDR3 DNA sequence: TGTGCCAGCAGTTTATGGGCACCCGCCCCCGCCTACGAGCAGTACTTC.

This chain connects TRBV5-1 to TRBJ2-3, with TRBD2 matching 7 bases. Germline V lookup: CDR1 SGHRS, CDR2 YFSETQ. J was trimmed by 1 base and V by 0 bases; bases with no gene match: 2. The CDR3 extends over 15 amino acids. The CDR3 region has the DNA TGCGCCAGCAGCTTGGAAAGCGGGGGCACAGATACGCAGTATTTT. Translation gives CASSLESGGTDTQYF. The full variable domain, in which reference TRBV5-1 and TRBJ2-3 provide the parts outside the CDR3, is KAGVTQTPRYLIKTRGQQVTLSCSPISGHRSVSWYQQTPGQGLQFLFEYFSETQRNKGNFPGRFSGRQFSNSRSEMNVSTLELGDSALYLCASSLESGGTDTQYFGPGTRLTVL.

This sequence joins TRBV2 and TRBJ2-3; 13 nucleotides agree with TRBD2. V shed 7 bases, J shed 3 bases, and the junction held 4 bases outside the gene matches. Germline V gene sequence: CDR1 SNHLY, CDR2 FYNNEI. The CDR3 has 15 residues. Here the CDR3 DNA reads TGTGCCAGCAAAGGACTAGCGGGGGTTACAGATACGCAGTATTTT. Amino acids: CASKGLAGVTDTQYF. Looking up the rest from reference TRBV2 and TRBJ2-3 gives the full variable domain: EPEVTQTPSHQVTQMGQEVILRCVPISNHLYFYWYRQILGQKVEFLVSFYNNEISEKSEIFDDQFSVERPDGSNFTLKIRSTKLEDSAMYFCASKGLAGVTDTQYFGPGTRLTVL.

V gene TRBV7-2 combines with J gene TRBJ2-1; 7 bases agree with TRBD1. In germline, CDR1 is SGHTA, CDR2 FQGNSA. With V trimmed by 5 bases and J by 7 bases, 11 bases remained unmatched. CDR3 size: 15 residues. CDR3 sequence (DNA): TGTGCCAGCAGCCTAGACCGGGACAGCGGTAATGAGCAGTTCTTC. It translates to CASSLDRDSGNEQFF.

This chain connects TRBV27 to TRBJ2-1; 8 bases fit TRBD1. There are 13 residues in the CDR3. From germline, CDR1 is MNHEY and CDR2 SMNVEV (reference sequence). Trimming cost V 6 bases and J 7 bases; bases outside gene matches: 5. The CDR3 here is CASRGDRLNEQFF. In DNA form, the CDR3 reads TGTGCCAGCAGAGGGGACAGGTTGAATGAGCAGTTCTTC.

The rearrangement joins TRBV30 to TRBJ1-2; D possibly corresponds to TRBD1 (6 bases). Trimming took off 5 bases at V and 2 bases at J, with 21 bases between the two ends. The CDR3 is made up of 16 amino acids. Germline-derived CDR1 and CDR2 are GTSNPN and SVGIG (reference sequence). In DNA form, the CDR3 reads TGTGCCTGGGAAAGTAAGAGGGGGATACCAAACTATGGCTACACCTTC. Amino acids: CAWESKRGIPNYGYTF.

The chain links TRBV2 to TRBJ2-2; 9 bases agree with TRBD1. The CDR3 is 14 amino acids. The junction had 4 bases not matched to a gene; V was cut back by 6 bases and J by 5 bases. Germline CDR1 is SNHLY and CDR2 is FYNNEI. In DNA form, the CDR3 reads TGTGCCAGCAGGCTACAGGGGGCAACCGGGGAGCTGTTTTTT. It codes for CASRLQGATGELFF.

The rearrangement uses TRBV19 and TRBJ1-6, with TRBD1 matching over 10 bases. The germline gives CDR1 LNHDA, CDR2 SQIVND (reference sequence). This CDR3 comprises 12 residues. V trimming: 8 bases; J trimming: 11 bases; junction bases outside the gene matches: 3. The chain's CDR3 is CASRTGGTPLHF. DNA of the CDR3: TGTGCCAGTCGGACAGGGGGTACACCCCTCCACTTT. Filled out from reference TRBV19 and TRBJ1-6, the complete variable domain reads DGGITQSPKYLFRKEGQNVTLSCEQNLNHDAMYWYRQDPGQGLRLIYYSQIVNDFQKGDIAEGYSVSREKKESFPLTVTSAQKNPTAFYLCASRTGGTPLHFGNGTRLTVT.

A single count supports this clone. The rearrangement links TRBV5-1 to TRBJ1-2; the D gene is possibly TRBD1 (5 bases). In germline, CDR1 is SGHRS, CDR2 YFSETQ. Trimming left V 0 bases short and J 6 bases short, with 12 bases between. The CDR3 consists of 14 residues. The CDR3 DNA is TGCGCCAGCAGCTTGGTCCGCAGGGAGGATGGCTACACCTTC. Protein product: CASSLVRREDGYTF.

The chain couples TRBV5-3 to TRBJ2-7; TRBD2 agrees at 10 bases. TRBV5-3 is annotated as an ORF whose role is uncertain. The ends lost 3 bases at V and 4 bases at J; junction bases unmatched: 16. This CDR3 spans 18 amino acids. CDR3 nucleotides: TGTGCCAGAAGCTCGACCGGGACTAGCGAGGAATCTGTTTACGAGCAGTACTTC. Residues: CARSSTGTSEESVYEQYF.

The rearrangement uses TRBV27 and TRBJ2-3; TRBD2 matches 9 bases. J was trimmed by 4 bases and V by 2 bases; bases with no gene match: 10. The CDR3 sequence is 17 residues long. Germline-derived CDR1 and CDR2 are MNHEY and SMNVEV (reference sequence). Written as DNA, the CDR3 is TGTGCCAGCAGTTTACTTGCGGGAGGGCCTTCCGCAGATACGCAGTATTTT. Translated: CASSLLAGGPSADTQYF.

This chain joins TRBV11-1 and TRBJ2-7, with TRBD1 identical over 10 bases. V shed 1 base and J 0 bases; nucleotides not matched to a gene: 9. In germline, CDR1 is SGHAT, CDR2 FQDESV (reference sequence). The CDR3 covers 18 residues. The CDR3 DNA reads as TGTGCCAGCAGCTTAGGGCCGGGACAGGGGAAGAGCTCCTACGAGCAGTACTTC. Its translation is CASSLGPGQGKSSYEQYF. The whole variable domain, remainder taken from reference TRBV11-1 and TRBJ2-7, is EAEVAQSPRYKITEKSQAVAFWCDPISGHATLYWYRQILGQGPELLVQFQDESVVDDSQLPKDRFSAERLKGVDSTLKIQPAELGDSAMYLCASSLGPGQGKSSYEQYFGPGTRLTVT.

The chain carries TRBV5-4 and TRBJ2-2; TRBD2 agrees at 16 bases. Per the germline V gene, CDR1 is SGHNT and CDR2 is YYREEE (reference sequence). V was clipped by 4 bases and J by 5 bases; unmatched bases: 5. This CDR3 region has 17 residues. CDR3 bases: TGTGCCAGCAGCGATGGGACTAGCGGGGGGGCAACCGGGGAGCTGTTTTTT. Translated: CASSDGTSGGATGELFF.

The chain joins TRBV7-2 to TRBJ1-2; D not certain. Germline CDR1 SGHTA, CDR2 FQGNSA. V was shortened by 3 bases and J by 4 bases, with 9 bases between the two germline ends. The CDR3 consists of 13 residues. Here the CDR3 DNA reads TGTGCCAGCAGCTTTGGTAGTAGCTATGGCTACACCTTC. Its translation is CASSFGSSYGYTF.

The chain combines TRBV4-1 with TRBJ2-1, with TRBD2 matching 9 bases. Looked up from germline, CDR1 is MGHRA and CDR2 is YSYEKL. Trimming removed 0 bases from V and 7 bases from J; junction bases left unmatched: 13. The CDR3 consists of 18 residues. This chain's CDR3 is CASSQDYPPKRGDNEQFF. DNA for the CDR3: TGCGCCAGCAGCCAAGATTACCCCCCGAAGCGGGGGGATAATGAGCAGTTCTTC.

The V gene is TRBV2, the J gene TRBJ1-4, with D uncertain. Trimming removed 4 bases from V and 5 bases from J, with 11 bases in between. Per germline, CDR1 SNHLY and CDR2 FYNNEI. The CDR3 contains 14 residues. The CDR3 loop is CASSGGGTNEKLFF. As DNA, the CDR3 is TGTGCCAGCAGTGGAGGAGGAACCAATGAAAAACTGTTTTTT.

The V call is TRBV11-2, the J call TRBJ2-1; D unresolved. This CDR3 comprises 14 residues. V was trimmed by 1 base and J by 2 bases, leaving 6 bases between them. The germline CDR1 and CDR2 sequences are SGHAT and FQNNGV. The CDR3 bases are TGTGCCAGCAGCTTAGCCTTAGCCTACAATGAGCAGTTCTTC. Translated: CASSLALAYNEQFF.

The chain has TRBV28 and TRBJ2-5; 12 positions match TRBD2. The germline CDR1 and CDR2 sequences are MDHEN and SYDVKM. The CDR3 sequence is 17 residues long. V lost 4 bases to trimming and J lost 4 bases; unmatched junction nucleotides: 10. The CDR3 coding sequence is TGTGCCAGCAGTTCGACTAGCGGGAGAGAGAGTGGAGAGACCCAGTACTTC. This codes for CASSSTSGRESGETQYF.

This chain joins TRBV5-1 and TRBJ2-7, with 11 positions matching TRBD2. The CDR3 sequence is 17 residues long. The V gene end was trimmed by 0 bases and the J gene end by 2 bases; junction bases not matched to a gene: 7. CDR1 SGHRS and CDR2 YFSETQ come from the germline V gene. CDR3 sequence reads: CASSLVSGRADPYEQYF. The CDR3 DNA follows: TGCGCCAGCAGCTTGGTTAGCGGGAGGGCAGACCCCTACGAGCAGTACTTC.